This note documents a single T cell receptor (beta chain) sequence. This record belongs to a study of T-cell reconstitution after alpha-beta-depleted transplantation in children. Unique molecular identifiers were built into the TCRbeta library. TCRdb reprocessed the PCR reads with MiXCR, giving one entry per CDR3 protein. The sample includes just over 70,000 distinct CDR3 sequences, about 7% of them seen just once. CDR1 and CDR2 (germline): MGHRA, YSYEKL. The CDR3 length is 15 residues. Trimming cost V 1 base and J 7 bases; bases outside gene matches: 10. This chain links TRBV4-1 with TRBJ2-7; 7 bases map to TRBD1. The sequence was obtained from a human donor who donated a stem cell graft to a child with acute lymphoblastic leukemia. The input for sequencing was PBMCs from the stem cell graft donor, taken from the stem cell graft. The CDR3 reads CASSQAKGGWGEQYF. In nucleotides, the CDR3 is TGCGCCAGCAGCCAAGCTAAAGGGGGCTGGGGGGAGCAGTACTTC.